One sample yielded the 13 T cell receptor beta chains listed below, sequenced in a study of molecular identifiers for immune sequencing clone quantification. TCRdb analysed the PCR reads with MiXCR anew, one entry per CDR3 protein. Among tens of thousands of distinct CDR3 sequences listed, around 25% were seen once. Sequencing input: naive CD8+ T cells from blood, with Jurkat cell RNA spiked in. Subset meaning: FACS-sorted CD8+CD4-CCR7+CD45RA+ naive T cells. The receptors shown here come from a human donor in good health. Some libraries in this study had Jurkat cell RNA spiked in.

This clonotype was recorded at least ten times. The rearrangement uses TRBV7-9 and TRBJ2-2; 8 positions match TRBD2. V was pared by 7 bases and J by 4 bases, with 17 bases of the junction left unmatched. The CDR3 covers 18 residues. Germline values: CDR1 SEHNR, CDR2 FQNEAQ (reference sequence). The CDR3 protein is CASNVHIEREIPTGELFF. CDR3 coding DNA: TGTGCCAGCAATGTTCATATAGAGCGGGAGATACCCACCGGGGAGCTGTTTTTT.

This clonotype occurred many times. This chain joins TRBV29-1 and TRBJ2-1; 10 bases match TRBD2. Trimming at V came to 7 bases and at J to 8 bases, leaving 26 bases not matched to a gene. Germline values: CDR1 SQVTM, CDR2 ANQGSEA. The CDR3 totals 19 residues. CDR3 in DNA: TGCAGCGCATCAGGGGGAACTAGCGGGACGTCCGTTTATGAGGATGAGCAGTTCTTC. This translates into CSASGGTSGTSVYEDEQFF.

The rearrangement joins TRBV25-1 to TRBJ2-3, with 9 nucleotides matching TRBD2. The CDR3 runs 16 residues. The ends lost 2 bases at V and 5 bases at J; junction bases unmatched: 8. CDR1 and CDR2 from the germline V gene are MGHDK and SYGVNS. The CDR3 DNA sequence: TGTGCCAGCAGTGAAAAGTGGCGGGAGGGTTTAGATACGCAGTATTTT. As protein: CASSEKWREGLDTQYF.

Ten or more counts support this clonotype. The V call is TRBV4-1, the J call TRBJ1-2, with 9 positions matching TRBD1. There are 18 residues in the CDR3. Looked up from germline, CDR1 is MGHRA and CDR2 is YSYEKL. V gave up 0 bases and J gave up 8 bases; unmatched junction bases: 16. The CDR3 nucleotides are TGCGCCAGCAGCCAAGATGCTTTCACAGGGGGCGCGTATGGCGGCTACACCTTC. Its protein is CASSQDAFTGGAYGGYTF.

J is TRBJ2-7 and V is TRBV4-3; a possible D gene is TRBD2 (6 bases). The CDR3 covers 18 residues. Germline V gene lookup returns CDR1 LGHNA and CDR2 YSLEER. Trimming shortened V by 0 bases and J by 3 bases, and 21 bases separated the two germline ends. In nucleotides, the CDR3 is TGCGCCAGCAGCCAAGATTCCGGGGAGACTAGTCCGGGCTACGAGCAGTACTTC. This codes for CASSQDSGETSPGYEQYF.

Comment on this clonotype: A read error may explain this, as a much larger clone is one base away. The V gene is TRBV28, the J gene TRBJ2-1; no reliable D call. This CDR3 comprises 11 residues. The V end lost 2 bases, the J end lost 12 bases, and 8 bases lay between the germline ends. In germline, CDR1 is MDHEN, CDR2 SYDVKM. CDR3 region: CASSLTRGQFF. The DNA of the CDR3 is TGTGCCAGCAGTTTAACCCGTGGGCAGTTCTTC. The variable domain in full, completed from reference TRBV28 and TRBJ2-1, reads DVKVTQSSRYLVKRTGEKVFLECVQDMDHENMFWYRQDPGLGLRLIYFSYDVKMKEKGDIPEGYSVSREKKERFSLILESASTNQTSMYLCASSLTRGQFFGPGTRLTVL.

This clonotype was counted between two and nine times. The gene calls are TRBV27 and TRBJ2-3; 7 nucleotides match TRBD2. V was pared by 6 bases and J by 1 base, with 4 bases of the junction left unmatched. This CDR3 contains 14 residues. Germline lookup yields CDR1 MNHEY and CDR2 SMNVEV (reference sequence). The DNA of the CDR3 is TGTGCCAGCAGCCCAACTAGCGGCACAGATACGCAGTATTTT. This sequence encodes CASSPTSGTDTQYF.

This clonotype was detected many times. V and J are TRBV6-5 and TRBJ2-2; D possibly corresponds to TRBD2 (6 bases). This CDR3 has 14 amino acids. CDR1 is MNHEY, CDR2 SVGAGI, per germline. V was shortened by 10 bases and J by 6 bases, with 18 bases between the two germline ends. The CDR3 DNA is TGTGCCACTGCGGAGACTAGTTGGTCCGGGGAGCTGTTTTTT. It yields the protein CATAETSWSGELFF.

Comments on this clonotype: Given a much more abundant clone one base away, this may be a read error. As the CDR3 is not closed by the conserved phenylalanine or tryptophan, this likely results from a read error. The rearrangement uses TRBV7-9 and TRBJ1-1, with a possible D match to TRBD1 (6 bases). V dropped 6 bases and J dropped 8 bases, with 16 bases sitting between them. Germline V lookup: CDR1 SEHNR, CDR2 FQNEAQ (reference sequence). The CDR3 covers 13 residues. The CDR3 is CASRRTDHKEAFL. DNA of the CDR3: TGTGCCAGCAGACGGACAGACCATAAAGAAGCTTTCCTT.

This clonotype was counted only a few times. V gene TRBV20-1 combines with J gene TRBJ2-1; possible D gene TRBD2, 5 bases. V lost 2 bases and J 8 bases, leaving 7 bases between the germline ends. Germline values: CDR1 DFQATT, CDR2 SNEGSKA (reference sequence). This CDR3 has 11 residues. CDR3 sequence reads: CSARFSDEQFF. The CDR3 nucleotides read TGCAGTGCTAGATTTAGCGATGAGCAGTTCTTC.

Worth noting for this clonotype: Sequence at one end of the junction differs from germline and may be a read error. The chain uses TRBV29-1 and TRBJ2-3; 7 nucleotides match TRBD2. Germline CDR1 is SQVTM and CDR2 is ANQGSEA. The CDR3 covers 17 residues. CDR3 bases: TGCAGCGTAAGAGGAAGCGGGACTACGACACTAACAGCTACGCAGTATTTT. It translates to CSVRGSGTTTLTATQYF.

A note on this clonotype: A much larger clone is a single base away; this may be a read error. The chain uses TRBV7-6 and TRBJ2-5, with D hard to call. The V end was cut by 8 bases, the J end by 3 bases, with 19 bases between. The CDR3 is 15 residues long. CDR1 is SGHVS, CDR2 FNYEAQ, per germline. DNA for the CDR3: TGTGCCAGCGGCTCCTACACCAGTGGGGAAGAGACCCAGTACTTC. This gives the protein CASGSYTSGEETQYF.

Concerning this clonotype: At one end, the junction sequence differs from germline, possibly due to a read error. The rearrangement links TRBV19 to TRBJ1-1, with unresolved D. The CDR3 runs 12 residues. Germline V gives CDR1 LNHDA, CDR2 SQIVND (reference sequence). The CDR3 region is CAGSIGNPEAFF. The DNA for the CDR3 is TGTGCCGGTAGTATTGGTAACCCTGAAGCTTTCTTT. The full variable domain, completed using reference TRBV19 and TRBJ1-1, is DGGITQSPKYLFRKEGQNVTLSCEQNLNHDAMYWYRQDPGQGLRLIYYSQIVNDFQKGDIAEGYSVSREKKESFPLTVTSAQKNPTAFYLCAGSIGNPEAFFGQGTRLTVV.